These T cell receptor beta chains were read from a single sample in a study of shared clonotypes between healthy human individuals. Using immunoSEQ multiplex PCR, the repertoire was profiled, and TCRdb retains in-frame clones only, with some absent. The table has roughly 1 million clones, around three quarters seen once; the top ten hold more than 0.45%. The sequencing sample was made of memory CD4+ T cells from PBMCs. The receptors were gathered from a man aged 18 to 29 in good health. Some clones in this sample may be carry-over from other donors' samples. The CDR3 runs from the conserved cysteine through the conserved F or W. The D gene is left open where the match is weak. For some rows the clone size is stated as once, few or many, or as a class when expanded; others skip it.

J,length,D,size,V,DNA,CDR3
TRBJ2-5,14,-,few,TRBV7-2,TGTGCCAGCAGCTTAGGGCGGAACCAAGAGACCCAGTACTTC,CASSLGRNQETQYF
TRBJ2-5,15,TRBD1,few,TRBV5-1,TGCGCCAGCAGCTTGACCGGGACAGGGACAGAGACCCAGTACTTC,CASSLTGTGTETQYF
TRBJ2-1,18,-,-,TRBV21-1,TGTGCCAGCATGACCGGGCCCCCGACAGGCCCCCCCTGCAATGAGCAGTTCTTC,CASMTGPPTGPPCNEQFF
TRBJ1-2,13,-,-,TRBV19,TGTGCCAGTAGTATGGGAGCTAACTATGGCTACACCTTC,CASSMGANYGYTF
TRBJ1-5,12,-,few,TRBV2,TGTGCCACCCGGGACGACAATCAGCCCCAGCATTTT,CATRDDNQPQHF
TRBJ2-1,16,TRBD1,-,TRBV19,TGTGCCAGTAGTCATTATACAGGGGTGGCCTACAATGAGCAGTTCTTC,CASSHYTGVAYNEQFF
TRBJ2-1,17,TRBD2,-,TRBV7-8,TGTGCCAGCAGCAGCCGGGACAGGGGACTAGCGGGAGTTGAGCAGTTCTTC,CASSSRDRGLAGVEQFF
TRBJ2-2,15,TRBD2,few,TRBV9,TGTGCCAGCAGCGTAGGAGGGAGGGAGACCGGGGAGCTGTTTTTT,CASSVGGRETGELFF
TRBJ2-5,14,TRBD1,-,TRBV12-5,TGTGCTAGTGGCCCGGGACAGGGGGCAGAGACCCAGTACTTC,CASGPGQGAETQYF
TRBJ1-2,16,-,-,TRBV5-1,TGCGCCAGCAGCTTGGCCCCCCCGGGGGTGGTCTATGGCTACACCTTC,CASSLAPPGVVYGYTF
TRBJ2-7,17,TRBD2,-,TRBV5-5,TGTGCCAGCATCGAGGGACTAGCGGGAGCTTATTCCTACGAGCAGTACTTC,CASIEGLAGAYSYEQYF
TRBJ1-1,15,TRBD1,-,TRBV28,TGTGCCAGCAGTTTAAACCCGTTGACAGGGCCTGAAGCTTTCTTT,CASSLNPLTGPEAFF
TRBJ1-1,12,-,-,TRBV6-5,TGTGCCAGCAGTTCCGCCCGCGATGAGGCTTTCTTT,CASSSARDEAFF
TRBJ2-7,13,TRBD2,-,TRBV25-1,TGTGCCAGCCGGACTAGCGGTTCCTACGAGCAGTACTTC,CASRTSGSYEQYF
TRBJ2-5,14,-,-,TRBV5-6,TGTGCCAGCAGCTCTGGGACATGGGGGGAGACCCAGTACTTC,CASSSGTWGETQYF
TRBJ2-3,13,-,-,TRBV5-1,TGCGCCAGCAGCCCCCCCCTGAGTGATACGCAGTATTTT,CASSPPLSDTQYF
TRBJ1-1,13,-,-,TRBV18,TGTGCCAGCTTTCGGCAGCCGAACACTGAAGCTTTCTTT,CASFRQPNTEAFF
TRBJ2-3,13,-,-,TRBV11-2,TGTGCCAGCAGCCCCGTCCGGGCAGATACGCAGTATTTT,CASSPVRADTQYF
TRBJ2-3,13,-,-,TRBV12-5,TGTGCTAGTGGCAGTTCGGGACCAGATACGCAGTATTTT,CASGSSGPDTQYF
TRBJ1-1,15,TRBD1,-,TRBV7-3,TGTGCCAGCAGCCCAGGGGGAAGCATGAACACTGAAGCTTTCTTT,CASSPGGSMNTEAFF
TRBJ1-3,17,-,few,TRBV9,TGTGCCAGCAGCGCTTCTAGGGGCCCTAGCTCTGGAAACACCATATATTTT,CASSASRGPSSGNTIYF
TRBJ2-3,14,-,-,TRBV7-7,TGTGCCAGCAGCCTAGGGACTAGCACAGATACGCAGTATTTT,CASSLGTSTDTQYF
TRBJ2-3,19,TRBD2,-,TRBV2,TGTGCCAGCAGTGAATCATTGGGACTAGGTTTGTCTAGCACAGATACGCAGTATTTT,CASSESLGLGLSSTDTQYF
TRBJ1-2,13,-,once,TRBV19,TGTGCCAGTAGTATAGCCGGGTACTATGGCTACACCTTC,CASSIAGYYGYTF
TRBJ2-2,17,-,-,TRBV28,TGTGCCAGCAGCCGCGGGAACTATCCTTTGAACACCGGGGAGCTGTTTTTT,CASSRGNYPLNTGELFF
TRBJ2-7,15,TRBD1,-,TRBV25-1,TGTGCCAGCAGTGAACGGGGACAGGACATCTACGAGCAGTACTTC,CASSERGQDIYEQYF
TRBJ1-1,13,TRBD1,-,TRBV29-1,TGCAGCGGCGGGACAGGTTTGAACACTGAAGCTTTCTTT,CSGGTGLNTEAFF
TRBJ2-7,14,TRBD2,once,TRBV28,TGTGCCGGTCGACTAGCGGGAGGGCTTAACGAGCAGTACTTC,CAGRLAGGLNEQYF
TRBJ1-1,16,-,once,TRBV6-5,TGTGCCAGCAGTTACCAGGGCGGGACCCCGTGGTCTGAAGCTTTCTTT,CASSYQGGTPWSEAFF
TRBJ2-4,13,-,-,TRBV30,TGTGCCTGGTCGGGCGCAGCCAAAAACATTCAGTACTTC,CAWSGAAKNIQYF
TRBJ1-5,15,-,-,TRBV6-5,TGTGCCAGCATACAGACCCAAGATAGCAATCAGCCCCAGCATTTT,CASIQTQDSNQPQHF
TRBJ2-6,16,-,-,TRBV4-2,TGTGCCAGCAGCCAGGCTACAGACTCTGGGGCCAACGTCCTGACTTTC,CASSQATDSGANVLTF
TRBJ2-3,16,-,-,TRBV7-9,TGTGCCAGCAGCTTAAGTGCTAGCCTTGGCACAGATACGCAGTATTTT,CASSLSASLGTDTQYF
TRBJ2-3,14,-,-,TRBV18,TGTGCCAGCTCACCTCGGGACACCACAGATACGCAGTATTTT,CASSPRDTTDTQYF
TRBJ2-7,12,-,-,TRBV7-2,TGTGCCAGCAGCTTATTTATCGACGAGCAGTACTTC,CASSLFIDEQYF
TRBJ2-7,13,-,-,TRBV5-6,TGTGCCAGCAGCTTGGTCCCGGGGTACGAGCAGTACTTC,CASSLVPGYEQYF
TRBJ2-7,15,TRBD1,-,TRBV30,TGTGCCTGGAGTGTGACCGGGACAGGGGCCTACGAGCAGTACTTC,CAWSVTGTGAYEQYF
TRBJ2-2,15,-,once,TRBV11-3,TGTGCCAGCAGCCCTTATGCCCCGGCGACCGGGGAGCTGTTTTTT,CASSPYAPATGELFF
TRBJ2-7,15,TRBD2,-,TRBV5-1,TGCGCCAGCAGCTTGGTGACTAGCGATGCCTACGAGCAGTACTTC,CASSLVTSDAYEQYF
TRBJ2-5,14,TRBD2,-,TRBV2,TGTGCCAGCAGGGAGCTAGCGGGAGTAGAGACCCAGTACTTC,CASRELAGVETQYF
TRBJ2-7,15,-,-,TRBV9,TGTGCCAGCAGCGTAGCCAGCCATTTTTCCTACGAGCAGTACTTC,CASSVASHFSYEQYF
TRBJ2-3,17,TRBD1,-,TRBV28,TGTGCCAGCAGTTCCATTTATCGGGACAGGGCAACAGATACGCAGTATTTT,CASSSIYRDRATDTQYF
TRBJ1-3,15,-,few,TRBV5-8,TGTGCCAGCAGCTTGGATTGGAGCTCTGGAAACACCATATATTTT,CASSLDWSSGNTIYF
TRBJ2-2,17,TRBD2,-,TRBV5-1,TGCGCCAGCAGCCTTGATAGCGGGAGGATATCGACCGGGGAGCTGTTTTTT,CASSLDSGRISTGELFF
TRBJ1-2,12,-,-,TRBV9,TGTGCCAGCAGGACCGGGATCTATGGCTACACCTTC,CASRTGIYGYTF
TRBJ2-3,12,-,-,TRBV7-2,TGTGCCAGCAGCCACTTCACAGATACGCAGTATTTT,CASSHFTDTQYF
TRBJ1-2,14,TRBD1,few,TRBV28,TGTGCCAGCGGGGGACAGGGGGGACTCTATGGCTACACCTTC,CASGGQGGLYGYTF
TRBJ2-2,18,TRBD2,-,TRBV30,TGTGCCTGGAGCGTTACTCGGACTAGCGGGAGGGGCCCCGGGGAGCTGTTTTTT,CAWSVTRTSGRGPGELFF
TRBJ2-1,13,-,-,TRBV5-1,TGCGCCAGCAGCTTGGAGTGGTACAATGAGCAGTTCTTC,CASSLEWYNEQFF
TRBJ2-2,17,-,-,TRBV7-9,TGTGCCAGCAGCTTAGCTTATCCGGGGGCGCAAACCGGGGAGCTGTTTTTT,CASSLAYPGAQTGELFF
TRBJ2-1,14,TRBD2,few,TRBV9,TGTGCCAGCAGCGTAGTACTAGCGGAAAATGAGCAGTTCTTC,CASSVVLAENEQFF
TRBJ2-2,14,-,-,TRBV27,TGTGCCAGCAGTTTGAACGGGAGACCCGGGGAGCTGTTTTTT,CASSLNGRPGELFF
TRBJ2-3,18,TRBD2,once,TRBV2,TGTGCCAGCAGTGAGAGGTCCCTGCTAGCGGGAGGCACAGATACGCAGTATTTT,CASSERSLLAGGTDTQYF
TRBJ1-4,13,-,-,TRBV27,TGTGCCAGCAGACGGGCTGGTAATGAAAAACTGTTTTTT,CASRRAGNEKLFF
TRBJ2-5,15,-,-,TRBV7-9,TGTGCCAGCAGCCTCCTTCGGGGGCAACAAGAGACCCAGTACTTC,CASSLLRGQQETQYF
TRBJ2-1,14,-,-,TRBV6-1,TGTGCCAGCAGGGAACTAGGGCCCTTTGAAGAGCAGTTCTTC,CASRELGPFEEQFF
TRBJ1-3,16,-,-,TRBV28,TGTGCCAGCAGTCCATCAGGGGCAGGGCCGGCGGACACCATATATTTT,CASSPSGAGPADTIYF
TRBJ2-2,17,TRBD2,-,TRBV5-1,TGCGCCAGCAGGAGGGGACTAGCGGGAGTAGATACCGGGGAGCTGTTTTTT,CASRRGLAGVDTGELFF
TRBJ2-4,13,-,once,TRBV18,TGTGCCAGCCGGGCCTCGGCCAAAAACATTCAGTACTTC,CASRASAKNIQYF